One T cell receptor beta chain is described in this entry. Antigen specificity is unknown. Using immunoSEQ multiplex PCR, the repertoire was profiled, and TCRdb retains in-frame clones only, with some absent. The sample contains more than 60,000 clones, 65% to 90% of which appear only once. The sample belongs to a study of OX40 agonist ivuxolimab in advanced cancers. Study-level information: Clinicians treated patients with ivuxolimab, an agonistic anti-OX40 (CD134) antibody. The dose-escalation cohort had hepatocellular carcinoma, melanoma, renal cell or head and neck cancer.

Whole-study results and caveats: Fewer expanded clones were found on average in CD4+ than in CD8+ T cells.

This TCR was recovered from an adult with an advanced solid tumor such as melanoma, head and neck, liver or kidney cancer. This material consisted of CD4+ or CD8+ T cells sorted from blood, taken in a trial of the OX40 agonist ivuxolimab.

Written as DNA, the CDR3 is TGTGCCAGCAGTTACACGACTAGCGGGGGAATGGATACGCAGTATTTT. Amino acids: CASSYTTSGGMDTQYF. The genes are TRBV6-5 and TRBJ2-3; 12 bases are shared with TRBD2. Germline V gives CDR1 MNHEY, CDR2 SVGAGI. Losses at the gene ends were 2 bases for V and 6 bases for J; bases not matched to a gene: 6. The length of the CDR3 is 16 residues.